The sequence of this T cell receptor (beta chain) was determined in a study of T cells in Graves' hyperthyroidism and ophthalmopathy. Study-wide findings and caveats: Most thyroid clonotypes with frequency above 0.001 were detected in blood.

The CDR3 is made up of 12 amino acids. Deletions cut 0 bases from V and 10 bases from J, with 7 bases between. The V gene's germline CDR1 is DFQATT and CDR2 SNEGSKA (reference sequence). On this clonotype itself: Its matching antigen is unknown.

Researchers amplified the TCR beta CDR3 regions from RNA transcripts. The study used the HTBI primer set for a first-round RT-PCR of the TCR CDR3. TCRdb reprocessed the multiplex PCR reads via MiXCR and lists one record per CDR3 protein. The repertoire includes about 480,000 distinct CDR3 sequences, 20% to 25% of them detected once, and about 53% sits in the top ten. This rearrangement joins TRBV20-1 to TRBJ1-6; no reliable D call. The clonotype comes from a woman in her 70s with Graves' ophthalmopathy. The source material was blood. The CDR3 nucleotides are TGCAGTGCTAGAGATCTGGGGTCACCCCTCCACTTT. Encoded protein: CSARDLGSPLHF.